Listed below are T cell receptor beta chains from one sample, sequenced in a study of CXCR3-negative and CXCR3-positive naive CD8 T cells. From the 5' RACE reads, TCRdb lists one entry per CDR3 protein and no DNA. The sample totals 70,000 to 95,000 distinct CDR3 sequences. The sample consisted of naive CXCR3- CD8+ T cells from blood. The receptors were gathered from a human donor in good health. Some clones in this sample may be carry-over from other donors' samples. Both conserved end residues are part of each CDR3. The order of the fields is V gene, J gene, CDR3 protein.

TRBV20-1	TRBJ2-1	CSARVGGLAGARYNEQFF
TRBV27	TRBJ2-7	CASSWTGSYEQYF
TRBV29-1	TRBJ2-7	CSVRDRPYEQYF
TRBV29-1	TRBJ2-1	CSTKGYDEQFF
TRBV21-1	TRBJ2-3	CASSKVALLTGTGEDTQYF
TRBV25-1	TRBJ1-2	CASRDRDSKYGYTF
TRBV7-9	TRBJ1-3	CASSSGQGNTIYF
TRBV6-5	TRBJ1-1	CASSFQNTEAFF
TRBV7-8	TRBJ2-1	CASSLARLAGRGQFF
TRBV10-3	TRBJ2-7	CAISESGNHYEQYF
TRBV9	TRBJ2-1	CASSDNGGTSHNEQFF
TRBV14	TRBJ2-7	CASSSDHGHEQYF
TRBV29-1	TRBJ2-1	CSPRRGANNEQFF
TRBV7-6	TRBJ2-1	CASSSLMGSSYNEQFF
TRBV5-8	TRBJ2-7	CASSFDRGHEQYF